This T cell receptor (beta chain) was sequenced in a study of T cells in women clearing cervical HPV infection listed by TCRdb under 2018. A note on the overall study: Cases were 25 women with histologically confirmed HPV16-related CIN3 or worse, including a couple of invasive cancers. An exploratory proof-of-principle case-control study, nested within the Guanacaste HPV Natural History Study in Costa Rica, was conducted to compare TCR repertoires across cervical HPV16 outcomes. Cases had a median age of about 35 years and controls had a median age of around 41, with no significant differences in baseline characteristics. As quality controls, five blinded duplicates were added to each group, bringing the total to roughly 60 samples made up of approximately 50 participants and ten or so replicates. The 25 controls were women who cleared a single incident HPV16 infection within 12 months without developing precancer or cancer. Cases and controls were matched on year of sample collection and on age within five years. For cases, the median interval between lesion detection and blood sampling was around 150 days, with an interquartile range of roughly 85 to 200 days. The parent cohort enrolled roughly 9,400 women aged 18 or older in Guanacaste, Costa Rica, in about 1993 to 1995 and followed the women for around seven years. Case blood was taken at the visit when the lesion was first identified, whereas control blood was taken when infection was no longer detected. HLA typing was available for only a few women, so HLA type could not be excluded as a confounder. What the study reported, not specific to this receptor: The cross-sectional design could not show whether the associations came before the infection or were a result of it, and neither effector/memory subsets nor HPV-specific T cells were isolated. T-cell numbers per sample were unknown, so richness differences could reflect varying T-cell content rather than repertoire biology. TCR repertoire richness was significantly higher in CIN3+ cases than in controls across sequencing depths, while evenness did not differ. Random forest classifiers combining richness and V gene abundances distinguished cases from controls with an estimated AUC of 0.83.

For this clone: Its antigen specificity is not known.

Every participant had a single incident cervical HPV16 infection, and prevalent HPV16 infections were excluded. Cervical HPV DNA was detected by MY09/MY11 PCR and genotyped by dot-blot hybridization. Roughly 16 mL of heparinized blood were centrifuged, and the buffy coat was split into aliquots, frozen at -30 degrees C, and then kept at -80 degrees C. QIAGEN kits were used to extract genomic DNA from buffy coat specimens. The immunoSEQ assay used multiplex PCR to amplify TCR beta CDR3 regions from an average of about 1,200 ng of genomic DNA per sample. To correct primer bias, the assay used a complete synthetic TCR repertoire to set an amplification baseline. The amplicons were sequenced using the Illumina platform. In the source study's methods: Sequences were error-corrected by clustering with frequency ratios and a modified nearest-neighbor algorithm, then analyzed in the immunoSEQ Analyzer with IMGT gene definitions. At each rarefaction depth, TCR richness and evenness were averaged over 20 rarefaction repeats, and samples with fewer sequences than the depth were excluded. Wilcoxon rank sum tests with FDR correction were used to compare relative abundances of V, D and J genes between the groups. An intraclass correlation of 95% to 97% for TCR richness and an average of roughly 83% across 65 to 70 gene segments were obtained from the blinded duplicates. TCRdb holds this immuneACCESS table with in-frame rearrangements only. Some clones are missing; in checked studies, unresolved V genes explain under half, and the rest has no known cause. That table is the source of V, J and clone size, and D and trimming were worked out from the DNA. The sample table records 9,200 or so clones. 8.2% of the sample comes from the top ten.

The receptor's source is a woman between 18 and 69 years old with a cervical HPV16 infection that either progressed to CIN3+ or cleared (not recorded which). The sequenced sample was blood buffy coat.

The CDR3 region reads CSVQESSYEQYF. The sequenced CDR3 bases are TGCAGCGTTCAGGAGTCCTCCTACGAG. Rearrangement joined TRBV29-1 to TRBJ2-7; the D gene identity is not certain. From the germline J gene comes the end of the CDR3, since the read stops 3 residues before it. CDR1 is given as SQVTM and CDR2 as ANQGSEA, both from the germline V gene. The V and J ends are trimmed by 5 bases and 0 bases, leaving 8 bases between them. Taken from cysteine to phenylalanine, the CDR3 has 12 residues. The CDR3 was read in part: 27 bases, with the frame set at base 1.